A selection of T cell receptor beta chains follows, all from one sample in a study of CD8+CD57+ T cells in acquired aplastic anemia. TCRdb re-analysed the reads in MiXCR, keeping a single row per CDR3 protein. The data contain about 160,000 distinct CDR3 sequences, 45% to 50% of them seen just once; the ten biggest clones take up about 31%. The sample consisted of sorted CD4+, CD8+, or CD8+CD57+ T cells (not recorded which) from PBMCs. The receptors derive from a human donor with aplastic anemia. CDR3s include the opening cysteine and the closing phenylalanine or tryptophan. Fields, in order: V gene, clone size, J gene, D gene, CDR3 protein, CDR3 DNA. A D gene is named only where the DNA matches it firmly. Not every row has a clone size; where given, it reads once, few, many or a size class.

V gene: TRBV10-3
clone size: .
J gene: TRBJ2-7
D gene: .
CDR3 protein: CAISESPKQYF
CDR3 DNA: TGTGCCATCAGTGAATCCCCTAAGCAGTACTTC

V gene: TRBV9
clone size: medium-sized
J gene: TRBJ2-2
D gene: .
CDR3 protein: CASSLNTGELFF
CDR3 DNA: TGTGCTAGCAGCCTTAACACCGGGGAGCTGTTTTTT

V gene: TRBV10-2
clone size: .
J gene: TRBJ1-6
D gene: .
CDR3 protein: CASRTGIAHPPLHF
CDR3 DNA: TGCGCCAGCAGAACCGGGATCGCTCATCCACCCCTCCACTTT

V gene: TRBV5-4
clone size: .
J gene: TRBJ2-1
D gene: TRBD2
CDR3 protein: CASSLGLAGDSLSNEQFF
CDR3 DNA: TGTGCCAGCAGCTTGGGACTAGCGGGAGACAGTCTCTCCAATGAGCAGTTCTTC

V gene: TRBV25-1
clone size: once
J gene: TRBJ1-4
D gene: .
CDR3 protein: CASSDIRPLTNEKLFF
CDR3 DNA: TGTGCCAGCAGTGATATCCGGCCACTGACTAATGAAAAACTGTTTTTT

V gene: TRBV19
clone size: .
J gene: TRBJ2-1
D gene: TRBD1
CDR3 protein: CAISQGDNEQFF
CDR3 DNA: TGTGCCATTTCACAGGGGGACAATGAGCAGTTCTTC

V gene: TRBV12-3/TRBV12-4
clone size: .
J gene: TRBJ2-3
D gene: .
CDR3 protein: CASSTRRDKATDTQYF
CDR3 DNA: TGTGCCAGCAGCACTCGCCGGGACAAAGCCACAGATACGCAGTATTTT

V gene: TRBV9
clone size: .
J gene: TRBJ2-7
D gene: TRBD1
CDR3 protein: CASSYRGREQYF
CDR3 DNA: TGTGCCAGCAGTTACAGGGGGCGCGAGCAGTACTTC

V gene: TRBV5-1
clone size: .
J gene: TRBJ2-1
D gene: .
CDR3 protein: CASSFQRTYNEQFF
CDR3 DNA: TGCGCCAGCAGCTTCCAGCGGACCTACAATGAGCAGTTCTTC

V gene: TRBV7-9
clone size: .
J gene: TRBJ2-2
D gene: .
CDR3 protein: CASSIGLGTGELSF
CDR3 DNA: TGTGCCAGCAGCATCGGACTTGGGACCGGGGAGCTGTCCTTT

V gene: TRBV14
clone size: many
J gene: TRBJ1-2
D gene: TRBD1
CDR3 protein: CASSRTGGNYGYTF
CDR3 DNA: TGTGCCAGCAGCCGGACAGGGGGTAACTATGGCTACACCTTC

V gene: TRBV20-1
clone size: many
J gene: TRBJ1-2
D gene: .
CDR3 protein: CSVSPRQGPANYGYTF
CDR3 DNA: TGCAGTGTCTCGCCTCGGCAGGGGCCGGCTAACTATGGCTACACCTTC

V gene: TRBV30
clone size: many
J gene: TRBJ2-7
D gene: .
CDR3 protein: CAWSGQGYNEQYF
CDR3 DNA: TGTGCCTGGAGTGGGCAGGGCTACAACGAGCAGTACTTC